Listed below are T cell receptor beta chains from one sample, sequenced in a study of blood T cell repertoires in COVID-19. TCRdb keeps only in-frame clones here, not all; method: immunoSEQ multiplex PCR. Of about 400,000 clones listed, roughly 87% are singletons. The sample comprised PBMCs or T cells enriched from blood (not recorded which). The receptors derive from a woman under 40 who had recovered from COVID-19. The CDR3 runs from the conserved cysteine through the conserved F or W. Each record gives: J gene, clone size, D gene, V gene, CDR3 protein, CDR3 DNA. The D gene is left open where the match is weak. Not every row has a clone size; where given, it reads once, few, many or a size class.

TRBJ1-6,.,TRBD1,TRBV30,CACNRGIDNSPLHF,TGTGCCTGCAACAGGGGGATAGACAATTCACCCCTCCACTTT
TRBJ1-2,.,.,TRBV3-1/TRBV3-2,CASSPGQGGVSYTF,TGTGCCAGCAGCCCTGGGCAGGGAGGTGTGAGCTACACCTTC
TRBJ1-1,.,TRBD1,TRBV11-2,CASSFPTGRPTEAFF,TGTGCCAGCAGCTTTCCGACAGGGAGGCCCACTGAAGCTTTCTTT
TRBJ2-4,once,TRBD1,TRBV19,CASSIAGGQAAKNIQYF,TGTGCCAGTAGTATAGCGGGCGGACAGGCCGCCAAAAACATTCAGTACTTC
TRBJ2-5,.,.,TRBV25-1,CASSEFEFRGQETQYF,TGTGCCAGCAGTGAATTTGAGTTTCGGGGACAAGAGACCCAGTACTTC
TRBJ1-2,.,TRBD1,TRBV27,CASSLGQGGYGYTF,TGTGCCAGCAGTTTAGGACAGGGAGGCTATGGCTACACCTTC
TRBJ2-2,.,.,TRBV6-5,CASSYGLNTGELFF,TGTGCCAGCAGTTACGGACTAAACACCGGGGAGCTGTTTTTT
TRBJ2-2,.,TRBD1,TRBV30,CAWTGGQLNTGELFF,TGTGCCTGGACAGGGGGCCAGTTGAACACCGGGGAGCTGTTTTTT
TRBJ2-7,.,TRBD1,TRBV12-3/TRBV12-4,CASSNYRGYEQYF,TGTGCCAGCAGTAACTACAGGGGTTACGAGCAGTACTTC
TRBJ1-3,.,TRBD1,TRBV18,CASSLLDRPSRGNTIYF,TGTGCCAGCTCACTCCTGGACAGGCCTTCCAGGGGAAACACCATATATTTT
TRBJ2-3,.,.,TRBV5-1,CASSLVGTDTQYF,TGCGCCAGCAGCTTGGTCGGGACAGATACGCAGTATTTT
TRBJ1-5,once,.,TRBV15,CATSRESGQYSNQPQHF,TGTGCCACCAGCAGAGAATCCGGACAGTATAGCAATCAGCCCCAGCATTTT
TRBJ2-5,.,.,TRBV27,CASSRSTRDPRGETQYF,TGTGCCAGCAGTCGATCTACGCGGGACCCTCGCGGAGAGACCCAGTACTTC
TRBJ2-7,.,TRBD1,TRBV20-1,CSASAPGQSTYEQYF,TGCAGTGCTAGTGCACCGGGACAGAGTACATACGAGCAGTACTTC
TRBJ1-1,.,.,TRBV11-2,CASSFQGSEAFF,TGTGCCAGCAGCTTCCAGGGATCTGAAGCTTTCTTT
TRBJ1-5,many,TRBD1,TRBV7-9,CASSPRQGRQPQHF,TGTGCCAGCAGCCCCCGACAGGGAAGACAGCCCCAGCATTTT
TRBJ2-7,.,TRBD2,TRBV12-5,CASERIAGAAGTYEQYF,TGTGCTAGTGAACGGATAGCGGGAGCGGCGGGGACCTACGAGCAGTACTTC
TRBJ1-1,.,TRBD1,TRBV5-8,CASSFRDRITEAFF,TGTGCCAGCAGCTTCCGGGACAGAATCACTGAAGCTTTCTTT
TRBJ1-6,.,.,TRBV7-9,CASSFDRPRDSPLHF,TGTGCCAGCAGCTTTGACAGGCCTAGGGACTCACCCCTCCACTTT
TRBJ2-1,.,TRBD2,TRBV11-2,CASSNYGTSGRIGQFF,TGTGCCAGCAGTAATTACGGGACTAGCGGGAGAATCGGGCAGTTCTTC
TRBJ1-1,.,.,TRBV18,CASSSRGTEAFF,TGTGCCAGCTCATCCCGGGGGACTGAAGCTTTCTTT
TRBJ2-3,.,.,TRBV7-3,CASSLAGSDTQYF,TGTGCCAGCAGCTTAGCGGGGTCCGATACGCAGTATTTT
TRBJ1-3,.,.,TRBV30,CAWSLGGATGNTIYF,TGTGCCTGGAGTCTGGGGGGGGCCACTGGAAACACCATATATTTT
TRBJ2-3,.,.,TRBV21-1,CASSTLPLAGTSPSTDTQYF,TGTGCCAGCAGCACCCTGCCACTAGCGGGTACTTCCCCTAGCACAGATACGCAGTATTTT
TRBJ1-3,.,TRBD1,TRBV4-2,CASSQGVGQDSGNTIYF,TGTGCCAGCAGCCAAGGAGTAGGACAGGACTCTGGAAACACCATATATTTT
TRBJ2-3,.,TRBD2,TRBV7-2,CASSLVAGGSTDTQYF,TGTGCCAGCAGCTTAGTAGCGGGGGGATCCACAGATACGCAGTATTTT
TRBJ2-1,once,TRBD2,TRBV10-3,CAISEPSGRVEQFF,TGTGCCATCAGTGAGCCTAGCGGGAGGGTTGAGCAGTTCTTC
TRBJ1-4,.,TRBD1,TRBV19,CASSRDRDRAEKLFF,TGTGCCAGTAGCCGCGACCGGGACAGGGCTGAAAAACTGTTTTTT
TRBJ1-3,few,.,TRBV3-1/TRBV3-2,CASSAQFTSGNTIYF,TGTGCCAGCAGCGCCCAGTTCACCTCTGGAAACACCATATATTTT